This TCR beta chain comes out of a study of shared T cell receptors in the human thymus. CDR1 and CDR2 from the germline V gene are MNHEY and SMNVEV (reference sequence). The CDR3 is made up of 17 amino acids. V lost 7 bases, J lost 2 bases, and 24 bases lay in between. This table comes from immunoSEQ multiplex PCR, and its TCRdb copy is limited to in-frame clones, with some not included. The sample has some 700,000 clones; approximately 90% are singletons. These data were likewise used in another study, on human thymus T cells. This second report adds: Thymic tissue was derived from resections collected during corrective heart surgery. In unrelated individuals, thymic repertoires overlapped highly, according to related research.

This clonotype was obtained from a boy under three years old with a congenital heart defect. Sequenced material: thymocytes. The chain carries TRBV27 and TRBJ2-7; D is ambiguous. CDR3 bases: TGTGCCAGCACCCCGTACCCGACCGGCAGGATGGCCTACGAGCAGTACTTC. Its translation is CASTPYPTGRMAYEQYF.